This T cell receptor beta chain was identified in a study of shared clonotypes between healthy human individuals. Notes on the study in general: Donor clonotype sharing was expected to depend on sequencing depth.

Produced via immunoSEQ multiplex PCR; TCRdb's table is partial and in-frame only. This table has about 980,000 clones, approximately 80% appearing once. CD4+ cells yielded CD45RA+ naive and CD45RA-negative memory subsets. Turning to this clone: Its antigen is unidentified.

Per the germline V gene, CDR1 is SGHTA and CDR2 is FQGNSA. Trimming left V 1 base short and J 0 bases short, with 13 bases between. The CDR3 runs to 18 residues. J is TRBJ2-6 and V is TRBV7-2; either TRBD1 or TRBD2 may supply D (5 bases each). Sequencing input: memory CD4+ T cells sorted from blood. Sample subset: CD45RA-negative fraction. The TCR comes from a man between 18 and 35 years old in good health. The CDR3 spells CASSLGQGEGSGANVLTF. The CDR3 DNA sequence: TGTGCCAGCAGCTTAGGGCAGGGCGAGGGCTCTGGGGCCAACGTCCTGACTTTC. The full variable domain, with the rest looked up from reference TRBV7-2 and TRBJ2-6, is GAGVSQSPSNKVTEKGKDVELRCDPISGHTALYWYRQSLGQGLEFLIYFQGNSAPDKSGLPSDRFSAERTGGSVSTLTIQRTQQEDSAVYLCASSLGQGEGSGANVLTFGAGSRLTVL.